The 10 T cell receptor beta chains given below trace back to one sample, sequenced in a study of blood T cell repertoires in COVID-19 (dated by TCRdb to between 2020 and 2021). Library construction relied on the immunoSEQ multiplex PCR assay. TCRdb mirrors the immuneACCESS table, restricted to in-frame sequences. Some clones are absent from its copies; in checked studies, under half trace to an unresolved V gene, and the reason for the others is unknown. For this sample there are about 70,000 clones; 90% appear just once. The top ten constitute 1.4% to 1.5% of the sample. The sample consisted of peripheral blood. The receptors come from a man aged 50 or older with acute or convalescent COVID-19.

The CDR3 region is CASSPRVASGPRSTDTQYF. Written as DNA, the CDR3 is TGTGCCAGTAGTCCACGGGTGGCTAGCGGGCCTCGTTCCACAGATACGCAGTATTTT. This rearrangement joins TRBV19 to TRBJ2-3; 8 bases map to TRBD2. V lost 5 bases and J lost 2; bases outside the gene matches: 18. The CDR3 runs 19 residues. The germline CDR1 and CDR2 sequences are LNHDA and SQIVND (reference sequence).

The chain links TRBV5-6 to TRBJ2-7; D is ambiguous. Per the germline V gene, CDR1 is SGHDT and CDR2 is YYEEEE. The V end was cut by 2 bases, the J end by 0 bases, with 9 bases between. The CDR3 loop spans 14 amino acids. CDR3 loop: CASSFQVSSYEQYV. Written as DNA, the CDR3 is TGTGCCAGCAGCTTTCAGGTCAGCTCCTACGAGCAGTACGTC.

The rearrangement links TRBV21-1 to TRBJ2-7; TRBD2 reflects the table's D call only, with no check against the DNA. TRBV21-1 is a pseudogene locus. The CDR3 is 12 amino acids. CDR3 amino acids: CASSTPAYEQYF. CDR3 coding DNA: TGTGCCAGCAGCACTCCCGCCTACGAGCAGTACTTC.

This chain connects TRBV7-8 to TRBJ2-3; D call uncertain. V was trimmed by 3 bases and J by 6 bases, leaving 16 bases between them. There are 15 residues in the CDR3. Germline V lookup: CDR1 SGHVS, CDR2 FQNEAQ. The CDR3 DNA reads TGTGCCAGCAGCTTTCGCCGGAACCGCAGGGATACGCAGTATTTT. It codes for CASSFRRNRRDTQYF.

The DNA of the CDR3 is TGTGCCAGCAGCCCCGGGACAGGGGTCACCGGGGAGCTGTTTTTT. Protein product: CASSPGTGVTGELFF. This chain uses TRBV5-4 with TRBJ2-2; 10 positions agree with TRBD1. Germline V gene lookup returns CDR1 SGHNT and CDR2 YYREEE (reference sequence). V gave up 4 bases and J gave up 4 bases; unmatched junction bases: 4. This CDR3 has 15 residues.

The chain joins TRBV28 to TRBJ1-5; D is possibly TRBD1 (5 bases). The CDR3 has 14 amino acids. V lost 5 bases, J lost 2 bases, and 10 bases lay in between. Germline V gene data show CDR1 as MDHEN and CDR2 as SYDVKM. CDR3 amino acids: CASSPQTGNQPQHF. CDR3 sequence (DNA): TGTGCCAGCAGTCCCCAGACAGGCAATCAGCCCCAGCATTTT.

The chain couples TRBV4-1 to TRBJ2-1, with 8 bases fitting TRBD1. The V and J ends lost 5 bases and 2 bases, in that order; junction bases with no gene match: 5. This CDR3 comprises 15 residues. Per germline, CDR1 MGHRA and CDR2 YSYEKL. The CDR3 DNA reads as TGCGCCAGCAGCTCCTGGACAGGGACCTACAATGAGCAGTTCTTC. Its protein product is CASSSWTGTYNEQFF.

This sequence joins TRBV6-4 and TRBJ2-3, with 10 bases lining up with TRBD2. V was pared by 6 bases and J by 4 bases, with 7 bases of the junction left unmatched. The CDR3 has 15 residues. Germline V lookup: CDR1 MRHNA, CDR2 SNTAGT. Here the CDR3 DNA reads TGTGCCAGCAGCCCTGGACTAGCGGCCTCAGATACGCAGTATTTT. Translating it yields CASSPGLAASDTQYF.

The CDR3 is CASSPNGGNSGNTIYF. As DNA, the CDR3 is TGTGCCAGCTCACCAAACGGAGGGAACTCTGGAAACACCATATATTTT. The chain has TRBV18 and TRBJ1-3, with D unresolved. CDR1 is KGHSH and CDR2 is LQKENI in the germline V gene. This CDR3 spans 16 amino acids. V lost 2 bases to trimming and J lost 0 bases, with 11 bases between them.

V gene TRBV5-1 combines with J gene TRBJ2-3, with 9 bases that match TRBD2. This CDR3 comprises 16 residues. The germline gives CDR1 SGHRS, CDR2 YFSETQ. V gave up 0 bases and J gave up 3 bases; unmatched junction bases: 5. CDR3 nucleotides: TGCGCCAGCAGCTTGGGGAGTAGCGGGGGAACAGATACGCAGTATTTT. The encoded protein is CASSLGSSGGTDTQYF.